These 3 T cell receptor beta chains originate from one sample sequenced in a study of blood T cell repertoires in COVID-19. TCRdb's copy holds only in-frame clones and misses some; the assay was immunoSEQ multiplex PCR. The sample yields 150,000 or so clones, roughly four fifths seen once. Material: peripheral blood. The receptors originated from a human donor with acute or convalescent COVID-19. The donor label of this sample is uncertain.

This clone was recorded only once. The V call is TRBV18, the J call TRBJ1-5; 9 bases map to TRBD1. Germline V lookup: CDR1 KGHSH, CDR2 LQKENI. J lost 6 bases, V lost 1 base, and 4 bases had no gene match. The CDR3 covers 15 residues. Here the CDR3 reads CASSPRGTGFQPQHF. CDR3 coding DNA: TGTGCCAGCTCACCACGCGGGACAGGGTTTCAGCCCCAGCATTTT.

The chain is built from TRBV10-3 and TRBJ2-7, with 9 bases lining up with TRBD1. The CDR3 is 14 residues long. V trimming: 4 bases; J trimming: 1 base; junction bases outside the gene matches: 2. Looked up from germline, CDR1 is ENHRY and CDR2 is SYGVKD. CDR3 DNA: TGTGCCATCAGTGCCGGGACAGGGTCCTACGAGCAGTACTTC. It codes for CAISAGTGSYEQYF.

The rearrangement uses TRBV19 and TRBJ1-5; TRBD1 agrees at 12 bases. V shed 5 bases and J 6 bases; nucleotides not matched to a gene: 2. The CDR3 consists of 14 residues. The germline V gene encodes CDR1 LNHDA and CDR2 SQIVND (reference sequence). This CDR3 is CASSGTGGFQPQHF. CDR3 in DNA: TGTGCCAGTAGTGGGACAGGGGGCTTTCAGCCCCAGCATTTT.